The 8 T cell receptor beta chains listed next were all sequenced from one sample in a study of identical twins. In TCRdb, the 5' RACE reads were re-called with MiXCR into one record per CDR3 protein. The sample comprises 100,000 or so distinct CDR3 sequences, under 7% of which are singletons, and approximately 12% rests with the top ten. The material sequenced was memory T cells sorted from blood. The origin of the receptors is a woman aged 50 to 65 in good health.

This chain connects TRBV29-1 to TRBJ2-6, with D unclear. The CDR3 is 14 residues long. Germline loops: CDR1 SQVTM, CDR2 ANQGSEA. V lost 4 bases to trimming and J lost 2 bases, with 9 bases between them. CDR3 nucleotides: TGCAGCGTTGCAGGAAGACCTGGGGCCAACGTCCTGACTTTC. Protein product: CSVAGRPGANVLTF.

Ten or more counts support this clonotype. The genes are TRBV11-2 and TRBJ2-1; TRBD2 agrees at 7 bases. CDR1 SGHAT and CDR2 FQNNGV come from the germline V gene. CDR3 length: 15 residues. V gave up 1 base and J gave up 7 bases; unmatched junction bases: 7. The CDR3 DNA reads as TGTGCCAGCAGCTTAGTCGGACTAGTGGGGAATGAGCAGTTCTTC. It yields the protein CASSLVGLVGNEQFF.

This sequence joins TRBV20-1 and TRBJ2-7, with a weak D call TRBD1 (5 bases). CDR3 length: 14 residues. The V gene's germline CDR1 is DFQATT and CDR2 SNEGSKA (reference sequence). The V end was cut by 3 bases, the J end by 5 bases, with 17 bases between. Written as DNA, the CDR3 is TGCAGTGCTAGTGTCGCCAGGGAAAGCGACGAGCAGTACTTC. Its protein is CSASVARESDEQYF.

This clonotype has a count of ten or more. The rearrangement uses TRBV27 and TRBJ1-2; no clear D. CDR1 and CDR2 (germline): MNHEY, SMNVEV (reference sequence). V was trimmed by 3 bases and J by 5 bases, leaving 10 bases between them. The CDR3 length is 13 residues. Here the CDR3 reads CASSLGSKYGYTF. The DNA for the CDR3 is TGTGCCAGCAGTTTGGGCAGCAAGTATGGCTACACCTTC.

Many counts were recorded for this clonotype. The rearrangement uses TRBV6-1 and TRBJ2-3, with a tentative D call TRBD2 (6 bases). Germline V CDR1 and CDR2: MNHNS, SASEGT. This CDR3 comprises 15 residues. V was shortened by 5 bases and J by 3 bases, with 15 bases between the two germline ends. The CDR3 sequence: CASSPGLAATDTQYF. For the CDR3, the DNA is TGTGCCAGCAGTCCTGGGTTAGCGGCTACAGATACGCAGTATTTT.

This clonotype was detected many times. This rearrangement joins TRBV10-3 to TRBJ2-5; D uncertain. Germline loops: CDR1 ENHRY, CDR2 SYGVKD. This CDR3 comprises 16 residues. Trimming removed 0 bases from V and 2 bases from J, with 13 bases in between. As DNA, the CDR3 is TGTGCCATCAGTGAGTCGATAGAGGTCAGGCAAGAGACCCAGTACTTC. Amino acids: CAISESIEVRQETQYF.

This clonotype was seen ten or more times. V is TRBV11-1 and J is TRBJ2-5; TRBD2 aligns across 8 bases. V shed 5 bases, J shed 4 bases, and the junction held 9 bases outside the gene matches. This CDR3 spans 15 amino acids. The V gene's germline CDR1 is SGHAT and CDR2 FQDESV (reference sequence). CDR3 loop: CASSTSGSGGETQYF. Here the CDR3 DNA reads TGTGCCAGCAGCACGAGCGGGAGCGGCGGAGAGACCCAGTACTTC.

CDR3 sequence (DNA): TGCAGTGCTAGAGGGGGCGGGGAGGGTCTGGAGGTCACTGAAGCTTTCTTT. This sequence encodes CSARGGGEGLEVTEAFF. The V gene is TRBV20-1, the J gene TRBJ1-1, with a possible D match to TRBD1 (5 bases). Trimming pared 1 base from V and 4 bases from J, leaving 22 bases between. Germline V gene data show CDR1 as DFQATT and CDR2 as SNEGSKA (reference sequence). This CDR3 is built from 17 residues.